This T cell receptor (beta chain) was obtained from a study of T cell responses to AZD1222 COVID-19 vaccine. Whole-study findings and limits: CD4 TCRs associated with vaccination spanned spike, dominating at 160-218 and 743-854. Nearly half of spike-specific TCRs reportedly target unmutated variant regions. Seropositive status at baseline applied to only five or six AZD1222 recipients. Females made up more of the donors, who were largely white British, and clonal diversity may have come out too low.

As regards this clone: The antigen is unknown. At the DNA level, this CDR3 is encoded by other sequences in the same sample as well.

Method: immunoSEQ multiplex PCR; TCRdb's copy keeps in-frame clones and lacks some. The sample carries about 180,000 clones, 80% to 95% recorded once. The CDR3 has 11 residues. The V and J ends lost 6 bases and 0 bases respectively, with 3 bases between them. Germline values: CDR1 MDHEN, CDR2 SYDVKM. Source: peripheral blood, taken 28 days after the second AZD1222 dose. The chain links TRBV28 to TRBJ2-7; no firm D call. This receptor was taken from an adult who received the AZD1222 COVID-19 vaccine. CDR3: CASRSSYEQYF. The CDR3 region has the DNA TGTGCCAGCAGGAGCTCCTACGAGCAGTACTTC.